This T cell receptor beta chain emerged from a study of cytotoxic CD8 clonotypes in ibrutinib-treated CLL. Germline CDR1 reads KGHSH; CDR2 reads LQKENI. After removal of 3 bases from V and 4 bases from J, the junction contained 2 bases not matched to a gene. This CDR3 comprises 16 residues. Libraries were prepared by immunoSEQ multiplex PCR; TCRdb keeps only in-frame clonotypes and omits some of them. The sample has 130,000 or so clones, approximately 80% seen once. This sequence originates from a human donor with chronic lymphocytic leukemia. The rearrangement links TRBV18 to TRBJ2-2; 13 bases are a match to TRBD2. Sequences were derived from PBMCs, sampled after 12 months of ibrutinib treatment. CDR3 in amino acids: CASSPGLAGATGELFF. CDR3 DNA: TGTGCCAGCTCACCTGGACTAGCGGGAGCCACCGGGGAGCTGTTTTTT. Full variable domain (rest looked up from reference TRBV18 and TRBJ2-2): NAGVMQNPRHLVRRRGQEARLRCSPMKGHSHVYWYRQLPEEGLKFMVYLQKENIIDESGMPKERFSAEFPKEGPSILRIQQVVRGDSAAYFCASSPGLAGATGELFFGEGSRLTVL.